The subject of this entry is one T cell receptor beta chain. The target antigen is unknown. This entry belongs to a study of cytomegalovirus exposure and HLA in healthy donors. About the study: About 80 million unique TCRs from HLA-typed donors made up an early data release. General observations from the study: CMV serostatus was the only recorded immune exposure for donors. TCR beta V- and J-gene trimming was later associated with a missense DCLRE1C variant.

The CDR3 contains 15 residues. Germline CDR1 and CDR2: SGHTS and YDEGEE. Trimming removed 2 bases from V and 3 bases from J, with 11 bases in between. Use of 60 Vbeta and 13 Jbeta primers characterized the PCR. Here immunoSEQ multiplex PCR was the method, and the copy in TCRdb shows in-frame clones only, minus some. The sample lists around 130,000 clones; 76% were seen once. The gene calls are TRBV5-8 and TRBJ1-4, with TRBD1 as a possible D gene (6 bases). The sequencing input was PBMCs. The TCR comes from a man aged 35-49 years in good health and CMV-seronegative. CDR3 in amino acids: CASSFLGQSNEKLFF. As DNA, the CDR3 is TGTGCCAGCAGCTTTCTCGGACAGTCTAATGAAAAACTGTTTTTT.